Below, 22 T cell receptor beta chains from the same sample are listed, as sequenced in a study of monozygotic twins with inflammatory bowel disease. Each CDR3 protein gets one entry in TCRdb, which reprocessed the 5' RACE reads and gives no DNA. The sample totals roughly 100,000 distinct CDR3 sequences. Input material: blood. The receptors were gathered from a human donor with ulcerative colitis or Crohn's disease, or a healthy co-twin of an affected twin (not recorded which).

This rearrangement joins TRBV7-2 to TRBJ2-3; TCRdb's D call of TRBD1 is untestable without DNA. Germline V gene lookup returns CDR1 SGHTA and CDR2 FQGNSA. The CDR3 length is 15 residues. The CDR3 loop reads CASSLGGGRTDTQYF. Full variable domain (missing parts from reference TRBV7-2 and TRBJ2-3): GAGVSQSPSNKVTEKGKDVELRCDPISGHTALYWYRQSLGQGLEFLIYFQGNSAPDKSGLPSDRFSAERTGGSVSTLTIQRTQQEDSAVYLCASSLGGGRTDTQYFGPGTRLTVL.

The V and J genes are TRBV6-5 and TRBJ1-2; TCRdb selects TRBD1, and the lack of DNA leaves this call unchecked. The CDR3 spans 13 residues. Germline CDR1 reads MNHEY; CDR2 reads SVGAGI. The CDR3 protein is CASRGDRNYGYTF.

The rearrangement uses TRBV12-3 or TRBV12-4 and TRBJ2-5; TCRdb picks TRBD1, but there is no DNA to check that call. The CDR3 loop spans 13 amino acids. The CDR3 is CASSLGQLETQYF.

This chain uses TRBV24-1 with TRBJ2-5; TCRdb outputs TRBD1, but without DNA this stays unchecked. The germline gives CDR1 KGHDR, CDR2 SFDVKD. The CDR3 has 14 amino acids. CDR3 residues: CATSERQGYETQYF.

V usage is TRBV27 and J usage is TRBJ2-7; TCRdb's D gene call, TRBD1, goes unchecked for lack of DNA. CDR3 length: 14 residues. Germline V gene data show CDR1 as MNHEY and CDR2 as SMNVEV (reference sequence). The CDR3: CASSLDRRLYEQYF.

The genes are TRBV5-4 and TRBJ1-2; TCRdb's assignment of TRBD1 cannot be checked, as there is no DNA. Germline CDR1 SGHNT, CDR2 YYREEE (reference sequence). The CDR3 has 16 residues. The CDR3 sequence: CASSSGQGAMLYGYTF.

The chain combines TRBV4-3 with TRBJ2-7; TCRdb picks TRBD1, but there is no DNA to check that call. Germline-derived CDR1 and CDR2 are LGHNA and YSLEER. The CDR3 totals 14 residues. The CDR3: CASSPRDRGAEQYF.

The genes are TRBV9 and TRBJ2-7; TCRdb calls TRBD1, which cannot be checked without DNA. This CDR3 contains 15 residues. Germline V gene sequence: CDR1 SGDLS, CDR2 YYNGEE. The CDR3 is CASSTRTGNSYEQYF. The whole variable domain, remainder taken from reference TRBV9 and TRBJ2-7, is DSGVTQTPKHLITATGQRVTLRCSPRSGDLSVYWYQQSLDQGLQFLIQYYNGEERAKGNILERFSAQQFPDLHSELNLSSLELGDSALYFCASSTRTGNSYEQYFGPGTRLTVT.

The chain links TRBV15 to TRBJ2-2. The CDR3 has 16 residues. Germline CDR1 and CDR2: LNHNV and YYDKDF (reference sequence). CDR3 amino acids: CATSRVSAVNTGELFF.

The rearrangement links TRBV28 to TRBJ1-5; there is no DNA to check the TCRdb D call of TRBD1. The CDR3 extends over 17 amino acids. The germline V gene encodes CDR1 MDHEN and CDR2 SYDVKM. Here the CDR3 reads CASTTASGTGRREPQHF.

This CDR3 reads CASSLVGRGRVYEQYF. This sequence joins TRBV7-8 and TRBJ2-7; TCRdb's assignment of TRBD1 cannot be checked, as there is no DNA. CDR1 and CDR2 from the germline V gene are SGHVS and FQNEAQ. The CDR3 has 16 amino acids. The full variable domain, with the rest looked up from reference TRBV7-8 and TRBJ2-7, is GAGVSQSPRYKVAKRGQDVALRCDPISGHVSLFWYQQALGQGPEFLTYFQNEAQLDKSGLPSDRFFAERPEGSVSTLKIQRTQQEDSAVYLCASSLVGRGRVYEQYFGPGTRLTVT.

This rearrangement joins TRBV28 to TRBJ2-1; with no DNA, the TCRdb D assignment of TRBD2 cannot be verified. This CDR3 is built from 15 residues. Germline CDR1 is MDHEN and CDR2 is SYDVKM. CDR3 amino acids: CASRGPGGTYNEQFF.

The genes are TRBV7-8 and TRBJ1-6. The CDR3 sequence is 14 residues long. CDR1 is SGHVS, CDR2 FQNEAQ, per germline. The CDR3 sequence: CASRRVGTNSPLHF.

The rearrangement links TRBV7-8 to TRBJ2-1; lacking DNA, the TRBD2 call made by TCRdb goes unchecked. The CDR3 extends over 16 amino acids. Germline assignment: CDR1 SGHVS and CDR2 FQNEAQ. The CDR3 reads CASSRVLLADYNEQFF.

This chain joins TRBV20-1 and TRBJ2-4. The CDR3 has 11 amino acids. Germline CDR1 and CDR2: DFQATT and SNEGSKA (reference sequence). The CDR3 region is CSARFQNMQYF.

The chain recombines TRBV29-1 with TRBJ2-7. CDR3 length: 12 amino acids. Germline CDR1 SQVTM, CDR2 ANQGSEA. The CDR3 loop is CSAWLETYEQYF.

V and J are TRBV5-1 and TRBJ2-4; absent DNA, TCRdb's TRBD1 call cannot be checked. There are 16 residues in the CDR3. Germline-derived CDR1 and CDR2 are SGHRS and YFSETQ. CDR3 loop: CASSLRDNLAKNIQYF. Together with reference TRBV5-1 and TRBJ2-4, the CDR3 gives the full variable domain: KAGVTQTPRYLIKTRGQQVTLSCSPISGHRSVSWYQQTPGQGLQFLFEYFSETQRNKGNFPGRFSGRQFSNSRSEMNVSTLELGDSALYLCASSLRDNLAKNIQYFGAGTRLSVL.

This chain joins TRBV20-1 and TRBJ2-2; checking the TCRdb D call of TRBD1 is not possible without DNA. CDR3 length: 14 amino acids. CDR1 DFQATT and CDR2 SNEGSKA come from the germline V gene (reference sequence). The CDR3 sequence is CSARRDSHTGELFF.

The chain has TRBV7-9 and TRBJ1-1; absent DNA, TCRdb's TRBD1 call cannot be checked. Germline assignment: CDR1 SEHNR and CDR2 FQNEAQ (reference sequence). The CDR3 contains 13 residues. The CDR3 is CASRTQGDTEAFF.

CDR3 loop: CACQGLARGNEQFF. The rearrangement joins TRBV30 to TRBJ2-1; TCRdb's assignment of TRBD2 cannot be checked, as there is no DNA. Germline CDR1 is GTSNPN and CDR2 is SVGIG (reference sequence). The CDR3 is 14 residues long. Full variable domain (rest looked up from reference TRBV30 and TRBJ2-1): SQTIHQWPATLVQPVGSPLSLECTVEGTSNPNLYWYRQAAGRGLQLLFYSVGIGQISSEVPQNLSASRPQDRQFILSSKKLLLSDSGFYLCACQGLARGNEQFFGPGTRLTVL.

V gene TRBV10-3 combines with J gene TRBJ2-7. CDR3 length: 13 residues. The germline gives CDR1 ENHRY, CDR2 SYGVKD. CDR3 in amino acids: CAISEGGSYEQYF.

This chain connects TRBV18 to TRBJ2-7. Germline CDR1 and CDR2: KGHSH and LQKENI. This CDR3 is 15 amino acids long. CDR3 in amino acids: CASSPHPPSRDEQYF.